This T cell receptor (beta chain) was sequenced during a study of monozygotic twins with inflammatory bowel disease. The length of the CDR3 is 13 residues. Germline-derived CDR1 and CDR2 are SGHTA and FQGNSA. TCRdb reworked the 5' RACE reads into one entry per CDR3 protein, no DNA. Its table records just over 300,000 distinct CDR3 sequences. This TCR derives from a human donor with ulcerative colitis or Crohn's disease, or a healthy co-twin of an affected twin (not recorded which). The gene calls are TRBV7-2 and TRBJ2-1. Sequencing was done on a sample of blood. The CDR3 sequence is CASSSPAYNEQFF.